The text below deals with one TCR beta chain. Produced via immunoSEQ multiplex PCR; TCRdb's table is partial and in-frame only. The table lists about 31,000 clones, under 95% of them singletons, with less than 10% in the top ten. This specimen belongs to a study of PD-1 and CTLA-4 blockade in melanoma. Germline CDR1 SEHNR, CDR2 FQNEAQ (reference sequence). The CDR3 has 15 amino acids. V shed 5 bases and J 3 bases; nucleotides not matched to a gene: 9. Sequencing was performed on CD8+ T cells from peripheral blood, taken from a patient given anti-PD-1 treatment. This receptor was identified in a human donor with melanoma. The rearrangement uses TRBV7-9 and TRBJ1-1; 7 bases fit TRBD1. The CDR3 loop reads CASSPQGGRHTEAFF. CDR3 nucleotides: TGTGCCAGCAGCCCCCAGGGGGGCAGGCACACTGAAGCTTTCTTT.